The 22 T cell receptor beta chains listed next were all sequenced from one sample in a study of T cells of healthy individuals. TCRdb re-called the 5' RACE reads with MiXCR, one entry per CDR3 protein. The sample has 65,000 to 95,000 distinct CDR3 sequences; about 5% are singletons. The receptors here all came from a female donor in good health.

This clonotype was seen at least ten times. J is TRBJ2-3 and V is TRBV4-3; tentative D call: TRBD1 (6 bases). This CDR3 spans 17 amino acids. V was trimmed by 4 bases and J by 5 bases, leaving 22 bases between them. From germline, CDR1 is LGHNA and CDR2 YSLEER. The CDR3 DNA follows: TGCGCCAGCAGCCGGTCGTGGCTGTCCGAAGGGGGAGATACGCAGTATTTT. It specifies CASSRSWLSEGGDTQYF.

This clonotype was counted ten times or more. The V gene is TRBV27, the J gene TRBJ2-7; D possibly uses TRBD1 or TRBD2 (6 bases each). Trimming took off 3 bases at V and 6 bases at J, with 15 bases between the two ends. CDR3 size: 14 residues. CDR1 is MNHEY, CDR2 SMNVEV, per germline (reference sequence). CDR3: CASSFVGGKAEQYF. CDR3 nucleotide sequence: TGTGCCAGCAGTTTCGTCGGGGGCAAGGCCGAGCAGTACTTC.

This chain connects TRBV4-3 to TRBJ2-1; maybe TRBD2 (5 bases). V lost 0 bases to trimming and J lost 9 bases, with 15 bases between them. The CDR3 extends over 15 amino acids. In germline, CDR1 is LGHNA, CDR2 YSLEER. CDR3: CASSQDLGSLSEQFF. The CDR3, as DNA: TGCGCCAGCAGCCAAGACCTAGGGAGCTTAAGTGAGCAGTTCTTC.

The rearrangement uses TRBV18 and TRBJ2-5; 11 bases agree with TRBD2. CDR1 is KGHSH, CDR2 LQKENI, per germline. The CDR3 has 15 residues. V shed 6 bases and J 7 bases; nucleotides not matched to a gene: 10. The CDR3, as DNA: TGTGCCAGCTCTCCGGGACTAGCGGATCTATGGACCCAGTACTTC. Protein product: CASSPGLADLWTQYF.

This clonotype was seen at least ten times. The chain couples TRBV11-2 to TRBJ2-7, with D tentatively TRBD1 or TRBD2 (6 bases each). In germline, CDR1 is SGHAT, CDR2 FQNNGV. Trimming pared 5 bases from V and 4 bases from J, leaving 15 bases between. The CDR3 is 14 residues long. In nucleotides, the CDR3 is TGTGCCAGCAGCAACCGGGGGCAGTTGTACGAGCAGTACTTC. The encoded protein is CASSNRGQLYEQYF.

The table lists this clonotype with many counts. The V gene is TRBV29-1, the J gene TRBJ2-1, with D perhaps given as TRBD1 or TRBD2 (5 bases each). CDR1 is SQVTM, CDR2 ANQGSEA, per germline. The CDR3 has 16 residues. V was trimmed by 5 bases and J by 0 bases, leaving 17 bases between them. The CDR3 sequence is CSVSKAGTGSYNEQFF. The CDR3 DNA is TGCAGCGTTTCAAAGGCCGGGACCGGCTCCTACAATGAGCAGTTCTTC.

As DNA, the CDR3 is TGCAGTGCCCTTCGACTAGCGAACTGGGGTGAGCAGTTCTTC. As protein: CSALRLANWGEQFF. This sequence joins TRBV20-1 and TRBJ2-1, with TRBD2 matching 8 bases. The CDR3 is 14 amino acids. Germline loops: CDR1 DFQATT, CDR2 SNEGSKA (reference sequence). The junction had 13 bases not matched to a gene; V was cut back by 6 bases and J by 9 bases.

This clonotype was recorded many times. The chain uses TRBV7-2 and TRBJ2-2; perhaps TRBD2 as D (5 bases). The germline V and J ends were trimmed by 2 bases and 2 bases, with 9 bases remaining between them. The CDR3 loop spans 15 amino acids. Germline CDR1 and CDR2: SGHTA and FQGNSA. CDR3 sequence reads: CASSLSTGNTGELFF. The DNA for the CDR3 is TGTGCCAGCAGCTTATCGACGGGAAACACCGGGGAGCTGTTTTTT.

This clonotype turned up a few times. The chain couples TRBV27 to TRBJ2-3; the match to TRBD2 covers 13 bases. This CDR3 has 17 residues. V lost 0 bases, J lost 6 bases, and 6 bases stayed unmatched. The germline V gene encodes CDR1 MNHEY and CDR2 SMNVEV (reference sequence). The CDR3 nucleotides read TGTGCCAGCAGTTTATCGGTTGGGACTAGCGGGATTGATACGCAGTATTTT. Translated: CASSLSVGTSGIDTQYF.

This clonotype was seen more than once but under ten times. The V and J genes are TRBV6-5 and TRBJ2-7; 10 positions agree with TRBD1. The CDR3 spans 15 residues. The trim removed 6 bases at V and 3 bases at J, leaving 8 bases unmatched. Germline CDR1 is MNHEY and CDR2 is SVGAGI. The CDR3 nucleotides are TGTGCCAGCAGCCGGTCGGACAGGGGGGGCTACGAGCAGTACTTC. The encoded protein is CASSRSDRGGYEQYF.

This clonotype was counted a single time. A much larger clone sits a single nucleotide away, making a read error possible. This rearrangement joins TRBV6-5 to TRBJ2-1; 8 bases line up with TRBD2. The CDR3 covers 17 residues. Germline CDR1 MNHEY, CDR2 SVGAGI. The DNA for the CDR3 is TGTGCCAGCAGTTACTCTTTGCCGGGAGGGCCTTACAATGAGAAGTTCTTC. It codes for CASSYSLPGGPYNEKFF.

This clonotype was seen at least ten times. DNA for the CDR3: TGTGCCAGTAGCGACAGGTTGGGGTCCTACAATGAGCAGTTCTTC. This translates into CASSDRLGSYNEQFF. The chain joins TRBV19 to TRBJ2-1; a weak D match, TRBD1 (6 bases). Trimming removed 6 bases from V and 1 base from J, with 13 bases in between. Germline CDR1 LNHDA, CDR2 SQIVND (reference sequence). CDR3 length equals 15 residues.

This clonotype came up many times. The J gene is TRBJ2-1, the V gene TRBV12-3 or TRBV12-4; D remains unclear. With 1 base removed from V and 10 bases from J, the gap between germline ends came to 2 bases. The CDR3 runs to 10 residues. The chain's CDR3 is CASSLGEQFF. CDR3 coding DNA: TGTGCCAGCAGTTTAGGGGAGCAGTTCTTC.

This clonotype appeared many times. The chain employs TRBV3-1 and TRBJ2-3, with a weak D call TRBD1 (6 bases). The CDR3 is 18 residues long. The germline V gene has CDR1 LGHDT and CDR2 YNNKEL (reference sequence). V was pared by 0 bases and J by 0 bases, with 16 bases between. The CDR3 coding sequence is TGTGCCAGCAGCCAAGATGGTATGTGGGGGCCCAGCACAGATACGCAGTATTTT. Translated, it gives CASSQDGMWGPSTDTQYF.

V gene TRBV7-2 combines with J gene TRBJ2-1; the match to TRBD2 covers 9 bases. Unmatched junction bases numbered 6, after V lost 1 base and J lost 2 bases. This CDR3 has 17 amino acids. Germline V gives CDR1 SGHTA, CDR2 FQGNSA. For the CDR3, the DNA is TGTGCCAGCAGCTTAGGAGCCGGGACTAGCCCCTACAATGAGCAGTTCTTC. Protein product: CASSLGAGTSPYNEQFF.

This clonotype was recorded many times. The chain links TRBV5-1 to TRBJ2-1; TRBD2 agrees at 11 bases. Germline lookup yields CDR1 SGHRS and CDR2 YFSETQ. Trimming cost V 0 bases and J 7 bases; bases outside gene matches: 6. This CDR3 comprises 16 residues. CDR3 loop: CASSLVAGGPMNEQFF. CDR3 sequence (DNA): TGCGCCAGCAGCTTGGTAGCGGGAGGGCCTATGAATGAGCAGTTCTTC.

This clonotype showed up many times. CDR3 coding DNA: TGCGCCAGCAGCCAAGAATCCGTTCGGACTAGCGGATACAATGAGCAGTTCTTC. Its translation: CASSQESVRTSGYNEQFF. This rearrangement joins TRBV4-1 to TRBJ2-1; TRBD2 matches at 10 bases. V dropped 0 bases and J dropped 4; count of bases not matched to a gene: 9. From germline, CDR1 is MGHRA and CDR2 YSYEKL. The length of the CDR3 is 18 residues.

To note about this clonotype: Just one base apart from a much larger clone, this may be a read error. This chain connects TRBV28 to TRBJ1-2; D gene unclear. The CDR3 has 11 amino acids. From germline, CDR1 is MDHEN and CDR2 SYDVKM. This CDR3 is CGRKRGYGYTF. The CDR3 DNA follows: TGTGGCAGAAAGCGCGGTTATGGCTACACCTTC.

This clonotype was detected ten times or more. The chain combines TRBV7-2 with TRBJ2-3; TRBD2 aligns across 7 bases. V lost 3 bases to trimming and J lost 10 bases; unmatched junction nucleotides: 1. The CDR3 has 11 residues. Looked up from germline, CDR1 is SGHTA and CDR2 is FQGNSA. The CDR3 sequence: CASSFGRAQYF. CDR3 sequence (DNA): TGTGCCAGCAGCTTTGGGAGGGCGCAGTATTTT.

This clonotype came up a few times. The gene calls are TRBV30 and TRBJ1-5; D gene unclear. V lost 2 bases, J lost 6 bases, and 14 bases lay in between. Germline loops: CDR1 GTSNPN, CDR2 SVGIG (reference sequence). There are 14 residues in the CDR3. Here the CDR3 DNA reads TGTGCCTGGAGTCCGACAACCTTATCTCAGCCCCAGCATTTT. Protein: CAWSPTTLSQPQHF.

This clonotype occurred many times. CDR3 protein: CASRGLADYEQYF. The CDR3 DNA sequence: TGTGCCAGCAGGGGACTAGCGGACTACGAGCAGTACTTC. This chain joins TRBV27 and TRBJ2-7; 11 bases map to TRBD2. CDR1 is MNHEY, CDR2 SMNVEV, per germline (reference sequence). CDR3 length equals 13 residues. The V segment lost 6 bases and the J segment 3 bases; nucleotides outside the gene matches: 1.

The sample holds many counts of this clonotype. The chain uses TRBV10-3 and TRBJ2-1; TRBD1 matches at 10 bases. This CDR3 comprises 18 residues. The V segment lost 4 bases and the J segment 4 bases; nucleotides outside the gene matches: 13. The germline V gene encodes CDR1 ENHRY and CDR2 SYGVKD. CDR3 DNA: TGTGCCATCAGTGCCCCATTGGGGACAGGGGCCGTTTACAATGAGCAGTTCTTC. It yields the protein CAISAPLGTGAVYNEQFF.